The 2 T cell receptor beta chains listed next were all sequenced from one sample in a study of T cell repertoires in cytomegalovirus infection. For these TCRs, the target antigens are not known. TCRdb re-called the reads with MiXCR, one entry per CDR3 protein. Among around 800,000 distinct CDR3 sequences listed, approximately 30% were seen once. The sample consisted of cultured CD8+ T cells from PBMCs, taken from culture after CMV antigen stimulation. Every receptor here comes from a human donor in good health (CMV status not recorded). Some clones in this sample may be carry-over from other donors' samples.

This clonotype was observed a few times. This chain connects TRBV6-5 to TRBJ1-5; no reliable D call. Germline values: CDR1 MNHEY, CDR2 SVGAGI. The V end lost 3 bases, the J end lost 8 bases, and 23 bases lay between the germline ends. CDR3 length: 17 residues. The CDR3 sequence: CASSYRFELRSLEPQHF. CDR3 DNA: TGTGCCAGCAGTTATCGTTTCGAGCTGAGATCATTGGAGCCCCAGCATTTT.

This clonotype has a count of ten or more. CDR3 bases: TGTGCCAGCAGCTTGTATCCCCTCTTCGGGCCCGGAGGGACCGGGGAGCTGTTTTTT. It encodes CASSLYPLFGPGGTGELFF. The V call is TRBV5-5, the J call TRBJ2-2; D may be TRBD2 (6 bases). V dropped 1 base and J dropped 5 bases, with 24 bases sitting between them. Germline assignment: CDR1 SGHKS and CDR2 YYEKEE (reference sequence). CDR3 size: 19 residues. The full variable domain, its missing parts supplied by reference TRBV5-5 and TRBJ2-2, is DAGVTQSPTHLIKTRGQQVTLRCSPISGHKSVSWYQQVLGQGPQFIFQYYEKEERGRGNFPDRFSARQFPNYSSELNVNALLLGDSALYLCASSLYPLFGPGGTGELFFGEGSRLTVL.